Each of the 9 T cell receptor beta chains below was sequenced from the same sample in a study of blood T cell repertoires in COVID-19. Data came from immunoSEQ multiplex PCR; TCRdb stores just in-frame clones and leaves some out. Seen here are 35,000 to 45,000 clones, about 82% observed once, and the top ten hold approximately 8.9%. The sequencing input was peripheral blood. The receptors shown here come from a human donor in a cohort sampled during active COVID-19.

The V call is TRBV7-9, the J call TRBJ2-3, with a possible D match to TRBD2 (7 bases). Deletions cut 1 base from V and 4 bases from J, with 12 bases between. This CDR3 region has 15 residues. From germline, CDR1 is SEHNR and CDR2 FQNEAQ (reference sequence). DNA of the CDR3: TGTGCCAGCAGCTTAGGTGGGGGGGCCTCAGATACGCAGTATTTT. Its protein product is CASSLGGGASDTQYF.

V usage is TRBV30 and J usage is TRBJ2-5; 7 positions agree with TRBD1. This CDR3 has 15 amino acids. The V and J ends lost 1 base and 2 bases, in that order; junction bases with no gene match: 7. Germline V gene sequence: CDR1 GTSNPN, CDR2 SVGIG (reference sequence). In DNA, the CDR3 is TGTGCCTGGAGTGGTCCCGGGACAGTGCAAGAGACCCAGTACTTC. Amino acid sequence: CAWSGPGTVQETQYF.

A single count supports this clone. The chain combines TRBV19 with TRBJ1-1, with D tentatively TRBD1 (6 bases). The CDR3 sequence is 12 residues long. The germline V gene encodes CDR1 LNHDA and CDR2 SQIVND (reference sequence). V lost 6 bases and J 11 bases, leaving 16 bases between the germline ends. CDR3 in DNA: TGTGCCAGTAGGACCACAGGGAAGGTGGCTTTCTTT. It codes for CASRTTGKVAFF.

V usage is TRBV29-1 and J usage is TRBJ1-2, with D uncertain. This CDR3 contains 11 residues. Germline assignment: CDR1 SQVTM and CDR2 ANQGSEA. V shed 1 base and J shed 6 bases, with 6 bases lying between them. CDR3 in DNA: TGCAGCGTTGAAGGCGTAGATGGCTACACCTTC. The encoded protein is CSVEGVDGYTF.

This chain joins TRBV5-1 and TRBJ1-1, with a possible D match to TRBD1 (6 bases). The CDR3 is made up of 14 amino acids. Germline V gene sequence: CDR1 SGHRS, CDR2 YFSETQ. V was clipped by 3 bases and J by 2 bases, with 11 bases between them. The DNA of the CDR3 is TGCGCCAGCAGCTCAAAGACAGGAAACACTGAAGCTTTCTTT. This gives the protein CASSSKTGNTEAFF.

The genes are TRBV4-1 and TRBJ2-7; 13 positions match TRBD2. Germline V gene lookup returns CDR1 MGHRA and CDR2 YSYEKL. The CDR3 length is 16 residues. J gave up 3 bases and V 4 bases, and 6 bases lay outside the gene matches. Written as DNA, the CDR3 is TGCGCCAGCAGCCTCGGACTAGCGGGAGTTTTCTACGAGCAGTACTTC. It codes for CASSLGLAGVFYEQYF.

V is TRBV5-4 and J is TRBJ1-2; D is ambiguous. Trimming cost V 4 bases and J 8 bases, with 21 bases left between them. CDR3 length equals 15 residues. The germline CDR1 and CDR2 sequences are SGHNT and YYREEE (reference sequence). This CDR3 reads CASSLPGNLGLGYTF. DNA for the CDR3: TGTGCCAGCAGCCTACCCGGGAACCTCGGATTAGGCTACACCTTC.

The chain joins TRBV7-9 to TRBJ2-1; 11 nucleotides match TRBD2. Germline V gives CDR1 SEHNR, CDR2 FQNEAQ (reference sequence). J lost 8 bases, V lost 4 bases, and 10 bases had no gene match. The CDR3 contains 16 residues. The CDR3 DNA reads as TGTGCCAGCAGCTCCCGACTAGCGGGACCGAGGGATGAGCAGTTCTTC. It translates to CASSSRLAGPRDEQFF.

This clone has a handful of counts. The rearrangement links TRBV7-9 to TRBJ2-7; 7 bases map to TRBD1. CDR1 is SEHNR and CDR2 is FQNEAQ in the germline V gene (reference sequence). The V gene end was trimmed by 5 bases and the J gene end by 3 bases; junction bases not matched to a gene: 13. The CDR3 runs 16 residues. The CDR3 protein is CASSPRPGTDFYEQYF. The CDR3 region has the DNA TGTGCCAGCAGCCCCCGCCCCGGGACAGATTTCTACGAGCAGTACTTC.